This TCR beta chain came from a study of CD8 T cells in Susac syndrome. Overall study results and limits: The study's TCR sequencing and HLA analysis covered a relatively small number of individuals, and the study acknowledged this.

Notes on this clonotype: What it recognizes is unknown.

Random hexamers were used to reverse transcribe an amount of about 0.45 to 1 ug RNA. Amplification of TCR beta CDR3 by immunoSEQ multiplex PCR spanned 54 Vbeta and 13 Jbeta. Using its own MiXCR run on the immunoSEQ multiplex PCR reads, TCRdb lists one record per CDR3 protein. The sample carries about 160,000 distinct CDR3 sequences, around 93% recorded once. The CDR3 has 12 amino acids. Trimming pared 7 bases from V and 2 bases from J, leaving 8 bases between. Germline-derived CDR1 and CDR2 are LGHDT and YNNKEL (reference sequence). CD8+ and CD4+ T cells circulating in blood were sequenced for TCR beta. Healthy donors constituted the control group, matched for age and sex.

Specimen: CD4+ T cells from PBMCs. V gene TRBV3-1 combines with J gene TRBJ1-2; unclear D gene. This receptor was obtained from a human donor in good health. CDR3 sequence reads: CASTSGNYGYTF. CDR3 nucleotides: TGTGCCAGCACTTCGGGAAACTATGGCTACACCTTC.